This paragraph covers one T cell receptor (beta chain) sequence. These data are taken from a study of blood T cell repertoires in COVID-19. Turning to the study itself: Sites in the United States, Italy and Spain provided acute and convalescent COVID-19 samples. T cells, B-cell-depleted T cells, or PBMCs supplied cDNA or gDNA.

In the original analysis: From reference gene primer amplification, estimates of nucleated cell counts were derived. The protocol was immunoSEQ multiplex PCR, while the TCRdb copy is restricted to in-frame clones and leaves out a portion. Clone size and V and J calls were adopted from that table, with D and trimming inferred from the DNA. This table has about 87,000 clones, around 75% appearing once. The germline CDR1 and CDR2 sequences are KGHDR and SFDVKD. The CDR3 length is 14 residues. The V segment lost 4 bases and the J segment 7 bases; nucleotides outside the gene matches: 3. Sequences were obtained from peripheral blood. This chain joins TRBV24-1 and TRBJ1-4; 9 bases fit TRBD1. The receptor's source is a woman aged 80 or older with active or convalescent COVID-19. The DNA for the CDR3 is TGTGCCACCAGTGACGGACAGGGGATTGAAAAACTGTTTTTT. It yields the protein CATSDGQGIEKLFF.